This T cell receptor beta chain was captured by sequencing in a study of CD8+CD57+ T cells in acquired aplastic anemia. Turning to the study itself: When averaged, DNA from sorted CD4+ and CD8+ cells came to approximately 3 ug.

The template used for profiling TCR beta VDJ and CDR3 was genomic DNA. TCRdb called the reads again in MiXCR, with one record for every CDR3 protein. The table includes 200,000 or so distinct CDR3 sequences, 64% detected once. The CDR3 is 13 residues long. V was trimmed by 3 bases and J by 2 bases, leaving 10 bases between them. Germline V CDR1 and CDR2: DFQATT, SNEGSKA (reference sequence). As regards this clonotype: Antigen: not known.

Points from the study as a whole: Approximately 30 CD8+ CDR3 sequences were shared between patients and controls. A significant difference in CD8+ Simpson's diversity between patients and controls was not found.

This chain uses TRBV20-1 with TRBJ1-2; a weak D match, TRBD1 (5 bases). The sequence came from a human donor with severe aplastic anemia or a healthy control (not recorded which). The sample comprised sorted CD4+, CD8+, or CD8+CD57+ T cells (not recorded which) from PBMCs. The DNA for the CDR3 is TGCAGTGCTAGTACCCAGGGAAACTATGGCTACACCTTC. Protein sequence: CSASTQGNYGYTF.